The clone carrying this T cell receptor (beta chain) was seen repeatedly, ten times or more. The antigen is not known. The entry originates in a study of T-cell reconstitution after alpha-beta-depleted transplantation in children. Germline CDR1 is MDHEN and CDR2 is SYDVKM. Trimming took off 6 bases at V and 6 bases at J, with 9 bases between the two ends. The CDR3 is 11 amino acids. Notes on the study in general: Diversity and T-cell counts at one year after transplant derived mostly from new T cells. Diversity of TCRbeta at day 60 was high in some patients, arising from surviving recipient T cells and thymic progenitors.

Preparation of the TCRbeta library was carried out with unique molecular identifiers. TCRdb re-called the PCR reads with MiXCR, one entry per CDR3 protein. The table includes approximately 290,000 distinct CDR3 sequences, more than 9% detected once. The genes are TRBV28 and TRBJ2-7; D possibly corresponds to TRBD2 (5 bases). This receptor was obtained from a male patient aged 2 to 9 who had a stem cell transplant for chronic granulomatous disease, so the T cells may come from the graft donor. The material was peripheral blood, obtained 180 days after TCRalphabeta/CD19-depleted stem cell transplant. CDR3: CASRFGIEQYF. Written as DNA, the CDR3 is TGTGCCAGCAGATTCGGGATCGAGCAGTACTTC. Looking up the rest from reference TRBV28 and TRBJ2-7 gives the full variable domain: DVKVTQSSRYLVKRTGEKVFLECVQDMDHENMFWYRQDPGLGLRLIYFSYDVKMKEKGDIPEGYSVSREKKERFSLILESASTNQTSMYLCASRFGIEQYFGPGTRLTVT.